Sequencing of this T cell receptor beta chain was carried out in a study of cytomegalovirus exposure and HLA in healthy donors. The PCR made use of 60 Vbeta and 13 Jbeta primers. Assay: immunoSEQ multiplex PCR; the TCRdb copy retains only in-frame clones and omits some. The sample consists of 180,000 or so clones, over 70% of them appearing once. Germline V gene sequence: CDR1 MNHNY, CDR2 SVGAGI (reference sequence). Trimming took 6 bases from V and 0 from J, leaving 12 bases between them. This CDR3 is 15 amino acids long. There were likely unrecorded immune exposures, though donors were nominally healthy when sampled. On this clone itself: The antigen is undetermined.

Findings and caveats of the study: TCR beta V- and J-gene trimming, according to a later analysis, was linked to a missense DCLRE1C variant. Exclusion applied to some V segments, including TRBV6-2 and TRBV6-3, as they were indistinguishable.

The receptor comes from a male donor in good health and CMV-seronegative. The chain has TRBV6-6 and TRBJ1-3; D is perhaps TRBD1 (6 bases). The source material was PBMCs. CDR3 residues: CASSKDRSSGNTIYF. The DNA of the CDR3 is TGTGCCAGCAGCAAAGACAGGAGCTCTGGAAACACCATATATTTT.